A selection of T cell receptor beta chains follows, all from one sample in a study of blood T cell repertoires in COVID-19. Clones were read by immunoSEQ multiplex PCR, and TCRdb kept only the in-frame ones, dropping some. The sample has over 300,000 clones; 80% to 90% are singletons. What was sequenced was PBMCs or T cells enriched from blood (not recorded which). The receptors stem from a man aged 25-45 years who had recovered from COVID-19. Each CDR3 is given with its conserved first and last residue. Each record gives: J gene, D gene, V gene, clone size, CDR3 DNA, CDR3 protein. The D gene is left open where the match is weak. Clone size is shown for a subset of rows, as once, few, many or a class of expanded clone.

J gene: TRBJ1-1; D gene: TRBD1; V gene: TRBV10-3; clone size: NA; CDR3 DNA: TGTGCCATCAGTGACCGGACAGGGTTGAACACTGAAGCTTTCTTT; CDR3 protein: CAISDRTGLNTEAFF
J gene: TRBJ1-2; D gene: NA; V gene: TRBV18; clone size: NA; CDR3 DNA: TGTGCCAGCTCACCACCGGGAGCAAGTAACTATGGCTACACCTTC; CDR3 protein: CASSPPGASNYGYTF
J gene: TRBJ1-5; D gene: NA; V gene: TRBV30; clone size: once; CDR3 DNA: TGTGCCTGGAGTGTAAGGGGTAATCAGCCCCAGCATTTT; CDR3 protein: CAWSVRGNQPQHF
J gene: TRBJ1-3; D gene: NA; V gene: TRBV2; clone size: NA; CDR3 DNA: TGTGCCAGCAGTGCTGACTGGTTTTCTGGAAACACCATATATTTT; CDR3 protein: CASSADWFSGNTIYF
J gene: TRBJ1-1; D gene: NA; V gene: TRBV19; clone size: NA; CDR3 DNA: TGTGCCAGTAGTATCCGGGGGGACACTGAAGCTTTCTTT; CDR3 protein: CASSIRGDTEAFF
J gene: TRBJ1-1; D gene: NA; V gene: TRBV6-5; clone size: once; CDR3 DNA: TGTGCCAGTAATTACTACAGGGCCGCTGAAGCTTTCTTT; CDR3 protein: CASNYYRAAEAFF
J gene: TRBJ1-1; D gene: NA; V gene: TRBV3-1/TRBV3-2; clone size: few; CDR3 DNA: TGTGCCAGCAGCCGCGAGCGTAAGGGGCAAGCTTTCTTT; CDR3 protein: CASSRERKGQAFF
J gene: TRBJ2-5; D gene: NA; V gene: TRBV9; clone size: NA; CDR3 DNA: TGTGCCAGCAGCCCTAGAATGACAGAGACCCAGTACTTC; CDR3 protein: CASSPRMTETQYF
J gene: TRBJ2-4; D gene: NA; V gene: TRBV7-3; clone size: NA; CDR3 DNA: TGTGCCAGCAGCTTAACGGCCAGGGACATTCAGTACTTC; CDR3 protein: CASSLTARDIQYF
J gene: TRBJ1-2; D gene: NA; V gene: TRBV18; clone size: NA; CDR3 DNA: TGTGCCAGCTCACCACCGTGGCGGGCCGGGGATAACTATGGCTACACCTTC; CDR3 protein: CASSPPWRAGDNYGYTF
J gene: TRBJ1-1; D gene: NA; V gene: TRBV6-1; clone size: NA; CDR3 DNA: TGTGCCAGCAGTGAAGGGACTGGACGGTTAGAAGCTTTCTTT; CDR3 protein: CASSEGTGRLEAFF